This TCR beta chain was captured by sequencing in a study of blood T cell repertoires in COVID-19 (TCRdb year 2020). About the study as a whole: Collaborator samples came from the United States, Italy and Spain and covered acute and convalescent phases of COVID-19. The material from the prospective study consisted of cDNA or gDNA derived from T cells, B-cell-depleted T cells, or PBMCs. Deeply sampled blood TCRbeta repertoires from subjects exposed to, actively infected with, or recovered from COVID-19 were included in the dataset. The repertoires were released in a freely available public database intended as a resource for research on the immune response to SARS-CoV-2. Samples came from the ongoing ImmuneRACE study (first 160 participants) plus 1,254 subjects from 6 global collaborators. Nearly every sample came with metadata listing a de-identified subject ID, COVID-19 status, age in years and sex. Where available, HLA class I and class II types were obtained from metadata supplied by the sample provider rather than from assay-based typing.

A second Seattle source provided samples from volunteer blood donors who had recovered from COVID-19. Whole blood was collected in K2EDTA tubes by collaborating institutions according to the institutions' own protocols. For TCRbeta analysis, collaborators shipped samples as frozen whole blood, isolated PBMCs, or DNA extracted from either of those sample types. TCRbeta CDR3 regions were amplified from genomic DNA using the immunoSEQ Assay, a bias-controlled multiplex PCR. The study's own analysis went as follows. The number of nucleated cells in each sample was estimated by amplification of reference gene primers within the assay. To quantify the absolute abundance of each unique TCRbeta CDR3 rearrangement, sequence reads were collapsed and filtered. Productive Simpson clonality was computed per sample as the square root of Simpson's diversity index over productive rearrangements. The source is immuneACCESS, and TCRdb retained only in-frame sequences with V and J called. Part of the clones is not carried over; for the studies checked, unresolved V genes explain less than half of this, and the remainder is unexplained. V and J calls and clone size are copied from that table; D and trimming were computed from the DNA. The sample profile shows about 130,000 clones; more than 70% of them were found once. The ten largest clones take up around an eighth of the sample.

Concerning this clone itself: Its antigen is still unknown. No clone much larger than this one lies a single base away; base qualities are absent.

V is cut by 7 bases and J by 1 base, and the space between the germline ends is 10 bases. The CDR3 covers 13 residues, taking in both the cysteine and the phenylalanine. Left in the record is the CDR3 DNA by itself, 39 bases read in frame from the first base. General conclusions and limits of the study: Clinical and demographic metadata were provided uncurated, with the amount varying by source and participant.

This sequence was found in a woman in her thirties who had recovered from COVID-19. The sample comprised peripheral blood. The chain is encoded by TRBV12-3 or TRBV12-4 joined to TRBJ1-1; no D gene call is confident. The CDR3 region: CASTGAGNTEAFF. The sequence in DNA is TGTGCCAGCACTGGTGCCGGGAACACTGAAGCTTTCTTT.